This T cell receptor beta chain was identified during a study of blood T cell repertoires in COVID-19 (dated by TCRdb to 2020 to 2021). General notes on the study: Samples covering the acute and convalescent phases of COVID-19 were provided by collaborators in the United States, Italy and Spain. The prospective study material was composed of cDNA or gDNA derived from T cells, B-cell-depleted T cells, or PBMCs. The dataset comprised deeply sampled blood TCRbeta repertoires from subjects exposed to, actively infected with, or recovered from COVID-19. A freely available public database, intended as a resource for researchers studying the immune response to SARS-CoV-2, is where the repertoires were released. Samples came from the ongoing ImmuneRACE study (first 160 participants) plus 1,254 subjects from 6 global collaborators. Nearly every sample came with metadata listing a de-identified subject ID, COVID-19 status, age in years and sex. Where available, HLA class I and class II types were taken from metadata supplied by the sample provider and were not determined by assay-based typing. The full study reports these points: Clinical and demographic metadata were provided uncurated, with the amount varying by source and participant.

CDR1 and CDR2 are read off the germline V gene as SNHLY and FYNNEI. The CDR3, cysteine through phenylalanine, is 14 amino acids long. Only the CDR3 part of the read is kept: 42 bases, read in frame from the first base. V is cut by 6 bases and J by 4 bases, and the space between the germline ends is 14 bases. TCRbeta CDR3 regions were amplified from genomic DNA by means of the immunoSEQ Assay, a bias-controlled multiplex PCR. The study's own analysis went as follows. Nucleated cell counts per sample were estimated from amplification of reference gene primers within the assay. To quantify the absolute abundance of each unique TCRbeta CDR3 rearrangement, sequence reads were collapsed and filtered. For each sample, productive Simpson clonality was calculated as the square root of Simpson's diversity index across productive rearrangements. TCRdb limited this immuneACCESS table to in-frame rearrangements with V and J called. A share of clones is missing; checked studies link under half to unresolved V genes, and the rest is unexplained. Clonal size and the V and J genes are those of that table, whereas D and trimming came from the DNA. The sample table records about 220,000 clones; 80% of these occur just once. More than 10% of the sample lies in the top ten.

In the case of this clone: Which antigen it targets is not known. One base away there is no much larger clone; base qualities are not given.

The collaborating institutions used their own protocols to collect whole blood in K2EDTA tubes. For TCRbeta analysis, collaborators shipped samples as frozen whole blood, isolated PBMCs, or DNA extracted from either of those sample types. The clonotype was recovered from a human donor in a cohort sampled during active COVID-19. The rearrangement combines TRBV2 with TRBJ2-3; TRBD2 might be the D gene, on 5 matching bases. The sequenced sample was peripheral blood. The DNA sequence reads TGTGCCAGCAGCAGACGAAATAGCGCAGATACGCAGTATTTT. Translation gives CASSRRNSADTQYF.